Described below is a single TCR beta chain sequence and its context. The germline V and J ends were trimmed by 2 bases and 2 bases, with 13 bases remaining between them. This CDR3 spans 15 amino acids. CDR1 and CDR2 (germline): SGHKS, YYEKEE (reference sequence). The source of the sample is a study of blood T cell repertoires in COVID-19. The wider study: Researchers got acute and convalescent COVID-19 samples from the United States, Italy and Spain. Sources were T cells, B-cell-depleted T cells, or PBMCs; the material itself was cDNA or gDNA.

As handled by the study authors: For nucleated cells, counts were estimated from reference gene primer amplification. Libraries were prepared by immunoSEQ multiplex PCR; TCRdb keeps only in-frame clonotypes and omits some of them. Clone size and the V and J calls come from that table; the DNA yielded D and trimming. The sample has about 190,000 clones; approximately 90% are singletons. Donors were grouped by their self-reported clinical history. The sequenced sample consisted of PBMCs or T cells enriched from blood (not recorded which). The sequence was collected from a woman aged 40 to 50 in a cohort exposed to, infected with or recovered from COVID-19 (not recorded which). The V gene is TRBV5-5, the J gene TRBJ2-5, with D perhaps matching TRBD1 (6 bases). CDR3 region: CASSFLFGQQETQYF. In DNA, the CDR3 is TGTGCCAGCAGCTTTTTGTTCGGACAGCAAGAGACCCAGTACTTC. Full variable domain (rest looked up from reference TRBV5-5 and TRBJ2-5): DAGVTQSPTHLIKTRGQQVTLRCSPISGHKSVSWYQQVLGQGPQFIFQYYEKEERGRGNFPDRFSARQFPNYSSELNVNALLLGDSALYLCASSFLFGQQETQYFGPGTRLLVL.